Reported below is one TCR beta chain. Its antigen is unknown. The sample has other DNA sequences that encode this CDR3 too. The data derive from a study of PD-L1 blockade in urothelial cancer. In the study overall: The median number of T cells present in blood samples was 141,255.

Study-wide points: In blood at 3 weeks, tumor-associated clones expanded more among patients with durable benefit.

Time point meaning: peripheral blood 6 weeks after treatment start. TCRdb keeps only in-frame clones here, not all; method: immunoSEQ multiplex PCR. The table lists roughly 120,000 clones, around nine tenths of them singletons. The CDR3 loop spans 15 amino acids. Germline V gives CDR1 SGHRS, CDR2 YFSETQ. V was pared by 4 bases and J by 7 bases, with 4 bases of the junction left unmatched. The receptor comes from a man aged 55 to 70 with urothelial cancer. The chain joins TRBV5-1 to TRBJ1-6; 11 positions match TRBD1. The sample here was PBMCs, taken around atezolizumab (anti-PD-L1) treatment. In DNA form, the CDR3 reads TGCGCCAGCAGCCCTGGGGACAGGGGGAATTCACCCCTCCACTTT. As protein: CASSPGDRGNSPLHF.